The present T cell receptor (beta chain) was sequenced within a study of early T cells in non-severe SARS-CoV-2 infection. Germline CDR1 reads SEHNR; CDR2 reads FQNEAQ (reference sequence). This CDR3 has 13 amino acids. With 7 bases clipped from V and 1 base from J, the junction kept 3 bases outside the gene matches. The protocol attached unique molecular identifiers to individual cDNA molecules. TCRdb re-derived calls from the 5' RACE reads in MiXCR, one entry per CDR3 protein. This sample yields roughly 88,000 distinct CDR3 sequences, of which approximately 14% are seen a single time; 5% to 7% belongs to the top ten.

The receptor's source is an adult who was a healthcare worker with PCR-confirmed SARS-CoV-2 infection or an uninfected control (not recorded which). The rearrangement joins TRBV7-9 to TRBJ1-1; 7 nucleotides align to TRBD1. The sequenced sample consisted of whole blood. The CDR3 DNA is TGTGCCAGCACCGGGACAGCGAACACTGAAGCTTTCTTT. It is translated as CASTGTANTEAFF.